What follows are 30 T cell receptor beta chains derived from one specimen sequenced in a study of Ad26.COV2.S vaccination and SARS-CoV-2 variants. The table came from immunoSEQ multiplex PCR; TCRdb's copy has only in-frame clones and leaves some out. Of about 400,000 clones in the sample, about 91% were seen once. The treatment is: about 20 received Ad26.COV2.S at low or high dose, single or two shots; five or six received placebo; per-sample allocation not given. Following the first vaccine or placebo injection, samples were taken on day 63. The sample in question was peripheral blood, obtained in a trial of Ad26.COV2.S vaccine versus placebo. The receptors were gathered from a person aged 18-60 years who received the Ad26.COV2.S COVID-19 vaccine or a placebo.

J is TRBJ2-1 and V is TRBV10-3, with TRBD2 identical over 13 bases. Germline CDR1 ENHRY, CDR2 SYGVKD. Trimming at V came to 6 bases and at J to 9 bases, leaving 2 bases not matched to a gene. The CDR3 totals 13 residues. The CDR3 sequence: CAIRRLAGGEQFF. The DNA for the CDR3 is TGTGCCATCAGACGACTAGCGGGAGGTGAGCAGTTCTTC.

A remark on this clone: Other DNA sequences within the sample encode an identical CDR3. This chain joins TRBV28 and TRBJ1-4, with 8 bases matching TRBD1. The CDR3 is 15 residues long. The junction had 4 bases not matched to a gene; V was cut back by 2 bases and J by 5 bases. The germline V gene encodes CDR1 MDHEN and CDR2 SYDVKM. CDR3 residues: CASSLAGQGNEKLFF. In nucleotides, the CDR3 is TGTGCCAGCAGTTTAGCCGGACAGGGAAATGAAAAACTGTTTTTT.

V gene TRBV10-2 combines with J gene TRBJ2-1; TRBD1 agrees at 7 bases. The ends lost 6 bases at V and 8 bases at J; junction bases unmatched: 4. The germline gives CDR1 WSHSY, CDR2 SAAADI. The CDR3 has 12 residues. CDR3: CASSFTGDEQFF. In DNA form, the CDR3 reads TGCGCCAGCAGCTTCACAGGGGATGAGCAGTTCTTC.

The chain employs TRBV28 and TRBJ2-7; TRBD1 or TRBD2 may be the D gene (7 bases each). This CDR3 is built from 15 residues. V dropped 7 bases and J dropped 9 bases, with 25 bases sitting between them. The germline CDR1 and CDR2 sequences are MDHEN and SYDVKM. The CDR3 here is CASTQGGVLLFAQYF. Written as DNA, the CDR3 is TGTGCCAGCACCCAGGGGGGGGTACTGTTGTTCGCGCAGTACTTC.

The sample holds a few counts of this clone. The CDR3 coding sequence is TGTGCCAGCAGTGACAAAAGGGGTTACGAGCAGTACTTC. It specifies CASSDKRGYEQYF. This chain joins TRBV12-3 or TRBV12-4 and TRBJ2-7, with D possibly TRBD1 on 5 matching bases. The length of the CDR3 is 13 residues. Trimming took off 5 bases at V and 4 bases at J, with 12 bases between the two ends.

This clone was detected only once. The chain combines TRBV14 with TRBJ1-4; D may be TRBD1 (5 bases). The CDR3 loop spans 15 amino acids. CDR1 SGHDN and CDR2 FVKESK come from the germline V gene. Deletions cut 4 bases from V and 4 bases from J, with 13 bases between. DNA for the CDR3: TGTGCCAGCAGCCTAATTCAGGGTATTAATGAAAAACTGTTTTTT. Translation gives CASSLIQGINEKLFF.

The table lists this clone with a count of one. The chain has TRBV29-1 and TRBJ2-7, with D perhaps assigned TRBD1 or TRBD2 (5 bases each). The CDR3 spans 13 residues. With 7 bases removed from V and 2 bases from J, the gap between germline ends came to 15 bases. The V gene's germline CDR1 is SQVTM and CDR2 ANQGSEA. For the CDR3, the DNA is TGCAGCGCCAAAGGGACGGGGACCTACGAGCAGTACTTC. As protein: CSAKGTGTYEQYF.

This sequence joins TRBV5-1 and TRBJ2-7; D possibly uses TRBD1 or TRBD2 (5 bases each). Trimming removed 1 base at V and 5 bases at J, with 13 bases between. CDR1 SGHRS and CDR2 YFSETQ come from the germline V gene. The CDR3 runs to 14 residues. The CDR3 DNA reads as TGCGCCAGCAGCTTGCTCTTGGGGGTCCACGAGCAGTACTTC. Protein: CASSLLLGVHEQYF.

The genes are TRBV15 and TRBJ1-2; TRBD1 is a possible D gene (5 bases). Looked up from germline, CDR1 is LNHNV and CDR2 is YYDKDF (reference sequence). This CDR3 is 15 amino acids long. V gave up 5 bases and J gave up 0 bases, with 13 bases separating them. The CDR3 loop reads CATSLRGRPNYGYTF. The DNA for the CDR3 is TGTGCCACCAGCCTCCGGGGGAGGCCTAACTATGGCTACACCTTC. The full variable domain, with the rest looked up from reference TRBV15 and TRBJ1-2, is DAMVIQNPRYQVTQFGKPVTLSCSQTLNHNVMYWYQQKSSQAPKLLFHYYDKDFNNEADTPDNFQSRRPNTSFCFLDIRSPGLGDTAMYLCATSLRGRPNYGYTFGSGTRLTVV.

This chain connects TRBV28 to TRBJ2-7; 7 positions match TRBD1. The V and J ends lost 3 bases and 2 bases, in that order; junction bases with no gene match: 7. This CDR3 has 15 residues. The germline gives CDR1 MDHEN, CDR2 SYDVKM. Written as DNA, the CDR3 is TGTGCCAGCAGTTTGGTAGGTGGACAGGCCTACGAGCAGTACTTC. Amino acids: CASSLVGGQAYEQYF.

This chain links TRBV28 with TRBJ1-1, with TRBD1 identical over 8 bases. There are 13 residues in the CDR3. Losses at the gene ends were 5 bases for V and 4 bases for J; bases not matched to a gene: 3. The V gene's germline CDR1 is MDHEN and CDR2 SYDVKM. CDR3 in amino acids: CASSTGGLTEAFF. DNA of the CDR3: TGTGCCAGCAGTACAGGGGGGCTCACTGAAGCTTTCTTT. The whole variable domain, filled in from reference TRBV28 and TRBJ1-1, reads DVKVTQSSRYLVKRTGEKVFLECVQDMDHENMFWYRQDPGLGLRLIYFSYDVKMKEKGDIPEGYSVSREKKERFSLILESASTNQTSMYLCASSTGGLTEAFFGQGTRLTVV.

In DNA, the CDR3 is TGCGCCAGCAGCTTGGACCCGGGACAGAAGACCCAGTACTTC. Amino acid sequence: CASSLDPGQKTQYF. The genes are TRBV5-1 and TRBJ2-5; 7 bases line up with TRBD1. After removal of 0 bases from V and 6 bases from J, the junction contained 5 bases not matched to a gene. Germline assignment: CDR1 SGHRS and CDR2 YFSETQ. The CDR3 totals 14 residues.

The table lists this clone with a count of one. V gene TRBV28 combines with J gene TRBJ1-2; the D is unclear. The CDR3 extends over 13 amino acids. V lost 2 bases and J 8 bases, leaving 12 bases between the germline ends. Germline V gene lookup returns CDR1 MDHEN and CDR2 SYDVKM. The CDR3 here is CASSLEGLRGYTF. Written as DNA, the CDR3 is TGTGCCAGCAGTTTAGAGGGTCTCCGCGGCTACACCTTC.

The J gene is TRBJ2-7, the V gene TRBV27, with TRBD1 matching over 9 bases. With V trimmed by 5 bases and J by 5 bases, 13 bases remained unmatched. Germline CDR1 reads MNHEY; CDR2 reads SMNVEV (reference sequence). The CDR3 loop spans 16 amino acids. CDR3 DNA sequence: TGTGCCAGCAGTCCAGGGACAGGGTGGTCTTTGCACGAGCAGTACTTC. Its translation: CASSPGTGWSLHEQYF.

The chain has TRBV28 and TRBJ2-1, with 11 bases that match TRBD2. This CDR3 is built from 18 residues. Germline V CDR1 and CDR2: MDHEN, SYDVKM. Trimming took 5 bases from V and 3 from J; bases not matched to a gene: 12. Here the CDR3 reads CASSQWVAGGRVYNEQFF. The CDR3 DNA reads as TGTGCCAGCAGTCAATGGGTAGCGGGAGGGAGGGTCTACAATGAGCAGTTCTTC. The variable domain in full, with the rest retrieved from reference TRBV28 and TRBJ2-1, is DVKVTQSSRYLVKRTGEKVFLECVQDMDHENMFWYRQDPGLGLRLIYFSYDVKMKEKGDIPEGYSVSREKKERFSLILESASTNQTSMYLCASSQWVAGGRVYNEQFFGPGTRLTVL.

The chain couples TRBV7-8 to TRBJ2-4; no firm D call. Germline assignment: CDR1 SGHVS and CDR2 FQNEAQ. This CDR3 comprises 15 residues. V was shortened by 0 bases and J by 2 bases, with 8 bases between the two germline ends. The CDR3 nucleotides read TGTGCCAGCAGCTTAGCCGTTTGGACCAAAAACATTCAGTACTTC. Its translation: CASSLAVWTKNIQYF.

The J gene is TRBJ2-7, the V gene TRBV10-2; 7 bases are shared with TRBD1. V gave up 7 bases and J gave up 0 bases; unmatched junction bases: 9. This CDR3 has 15 amino acids. Germline V gene lookup returns CDR1 WSHSY and CDR2 SAAADI. The CDR3 reads CASTLTGTASYEQYF. CDR3 DNA sequence: TGCGCCAGCACTTTGACCGGGACAGCCTCCTACGAGCAGTACTTC.

This chain connects TRBV5-1 to TRBJ1-2; D remains unclear. CDR1 is SGHRS and CDR2 is YFSETQ in the germline V gene. Trimming left V 2 bases short and J 6 bases short, with 14 bases between. CDR3 length: 14 residues. The CDR3 region is CASSFNSGDNGYTF. DNA for the CDR3: TGCGCCAGCAGCTTTAATTCGGGTGATAATGGCTACACCTTC.

The rearrangement uses TRBV5-6 and TRBJ2-3, with a possible D match to TRBD1 (8 bases). The germline V gene encodes CDR1 SGHDT and CDR2 YYEEEE. This CDR3 is built from 16 residues. V gave up 0 bases and J gave up 7 bases, with 18 bases separating them. The chain's CDR3 is CASSLASHRGGYTQYF. CDR3 in DNA: TGTGCCAGCAGCTTGGCGTCCCACAGGGGGGGATATACGCAGTATTTT. Looking up the rest from reference TRBV5-6 and TRBJ2-3 gives the full variable domain: DAGVTQSPTHLIKTRGQQVTLRCSPKSGHDTVSWYQQALGQGPQFIFQYYEEEERQRGNFPDRFSGHQFPNYSSELNVNALLLGDSALYLCASSLASHRGGYTQYFGPGTRLTVL.

This clone has just one count. The chain uses TRBV7-9 and TRBJ2-1; a weak D match, TRBD2 (6 bases). This CDR3 is built from 13 residues. V shed 0 bases and J shed 7 bases, with 7 bases lying between them. CDR1 is SEHNR and CDR2 is FQNEAQ in the germline V gene (reference sequence). CDR3 in DNA: TGTGCCAGCAGCTTAGCGGCGGGGAATGAGCAGTTCTTC. Translated: CASSLAAGNEQFF.

This clone was detected only once. This sequence joins TRBV28 and TRBJ2-1; possibly TRBD1 for D (5 bases). Trimming removed 6 bases from V and 2 bases from J, with 14 bases in between. Germline assignment: CDR1 MDHEN and CDR2 SYDVKM. The CDR3 has 15 residues. The DNA for the CDR3 is TGTGCCAGCAGCTCGCAGGGAAGGGCCTACAATGAGCAGTTCTTC. Encoded protein: CASSSQGRAYNEQFF.

The chain is built from TRBV27 and TRBJ1-6; 10 nucleotides agree with TRBD1. CDR1 is MNHEY, CDR2 SMNVEV, per germline (reference sequence). The CDR3 extends over 15 amino acids. J gave up 6 bases and V 3 bases, and 2 bases lay outside the gene matches. Written as DNA, the CDR3 is TGTGCCAGCAGTTTCCGGGACAGGGGTAATTCACCCCTCCACTTT. Its translation: CASSFRDRGNSPLHF.

The chain couples TRBV15 to TRBJ2-5; 9 bases are shared with TRBD1. Germline CDR1 reads LNHNV; CDR2 reads YYDKDF (reference sequence). J lost 4 bases, V lost 6 bases, and 9 bases had no gene match. The CDR3 runs 15 residues. DNA of the CDR3: TGTGCCACCAGGGGGGGAACAGGGGGCCCAGAGACCCAGTACTTC. Residues: CATRGGTGGPETQYF.

V gene TRBV28 combines with J gene TRBJ1-1, with a tentative D call TRBD1 (5 bases). The CDR3 runs 14 residues. The V end was cut by 8 bases, the J end by 1 base, with 14 bases between. Germline V CDR1 and CDR2: MDHEN, SYDVKM. The CDR3 DNA reads TGTGCCAGCGCCCAGGGAGGGTGGAACACTGAAGCTTTCTTT. Protein: CASAQGGWNTEAFF.

The chain is built from TRBV28 and TRBJ1-1, with D hard to call. Trimming shortened V by 5 bases and J by 0 bases, and 4 bases separated the two germline ends. Germline CDR1 reads MDHEN; CDR2 reads SYDVKM. The CDR3 is made up of 12 amino acids. The CDR3 reads CASSLVNTEAFF. CDR3 sequence (DNA): TGTGCCAGCAGTCTAGTGAACACTGAAGCTTTCTTT.

The rearrangement joins TRBV28 to TRBJ2-3; D gene uncertain. The V gene lost 5 bases and the J gene lost 0 bases, with 18 bases spanning the gap. Germline V gene data show CDR1 as MDHEN and CDR2 as SYDVKM. The CDR3 is 17 residues long. The CDR3 sequence: CASSVLRYRISTDTQYF. The CDR3 DNA reads TGTGCCAGCAGTGTACTACGATACAGAATTAGCACAGATACGCAGTATTTT.

This clone was seen once. This chain links TRBV5-1 with TRBJ2-6, with D perhaps matching TRBD1 (5 bases). V lost 0 bases, J lost 3 bases, and 10 bases lay in between. The CDR3 is made up of 16 amino acids. Germline CDR1 and CDR2: SGHRS and YFSETQ. This CDR3 reads CASSLEGAGGANVLTF. DNA for the CDR3: TGCGCCAGCAGCTTGGAAGGGGCCGGTGGGGCCAACGTCCTGACTTTC. Filled out from reference TRBV5-1 and TRBJ2-6, the complete variable domain reads KAGVTQTPRYLIKTRGQQVTLSCSPISGHRSVSWYQQTPGQGLQFLFEYFSETQRNKGNFPGRFSGRQFSNSRSEMNVSTLELGDSALYLCASSLEGAGGANVLTFGAGSRLTVL.

The rearrangement links TRBV7-2 to TRBJ2-3, with D hard to call. Germline V gene data show CDR1 as SGHTA and CDR2 as FQGNSA. V shed 1 base and J shed 6 bases, with 11 bases lying between them. The CDR3 totals 14 residues. The CDR3 loop reads CASSLGPAPDTQYF. The DNA of the CDR3 is TGTGCCAGCAGCTTAGGTCCCGCCCCGGATACGCAGTATTTT.

The CDR3, as DNA: TGCGCCAGCAGCCTACCTTCCACAGATACGCAGTATTTT. Protein: CASSLPSTDTQYF. The rearrangement uses TRBV5-1 and TRBJ2-3; D gene uncertain. Trimming left V 4 bases short and J 2 bases short, with 8 bases between. Germline V CDR1 and CDR2: SGHRS, YFSETQ. The CDR3 runs 13 residues.

The CDR3 here is CASSVGKADSFTGELFF. The CDR3 bases are TGTGCCAGCAGCGTAGGGAAGGCGGATTCTTTCACCGGGGAGCTGTTTTTT. The chain links TRBV9 to TRBJ2-2, with no clear D. Germline CDR1 SGDLS, CDR2 YYNGEE. The CDR3 is 17 residues long. V shed 0 bases and J shed 4 bases, with 16 bases lying between them. The full variable domain, rest sourced from reference TRBV9 and TRBJ2-2, is DSGVTQTPKHLITATGQRVTLRCSPRSGDLSVYWYQQSLDQGLQFLIQYYNGEERAKGNILERFSAQQFPDLHSELNLSSLELGDSALYFCASSVGKADSFTGELFFGEGSRLTVL.